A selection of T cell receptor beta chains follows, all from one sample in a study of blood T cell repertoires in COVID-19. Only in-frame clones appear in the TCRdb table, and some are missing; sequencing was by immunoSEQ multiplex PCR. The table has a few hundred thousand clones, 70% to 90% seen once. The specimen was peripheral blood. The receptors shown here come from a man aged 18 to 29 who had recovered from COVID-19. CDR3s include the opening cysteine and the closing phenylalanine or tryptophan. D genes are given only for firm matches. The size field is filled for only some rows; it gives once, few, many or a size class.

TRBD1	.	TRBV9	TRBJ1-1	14	TGTGCCAGCAGCGTAGGAGACAGGGGTACGGGAGCTTTCTTT	CASSVGDRGTGAFF
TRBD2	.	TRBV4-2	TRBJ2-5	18	TGTGCCAGCAGCCAAGGGCCCTTGGGGCGGGGGGGCTTTGAGACCCAGTACTTC	CASSQGPLGRGGFETQYF
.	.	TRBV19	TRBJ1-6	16	TGTGCCAGTAGTATAGAAGAGGTCTCCTATAATTCACCCCTCCACTTT	CASSIEEVSYNSPLHF
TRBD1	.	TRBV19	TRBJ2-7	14	TGTGCCAGTAGTATACGGACAGGGAACTACGAGCAGTACTTC	CASSIRTGNYEQYF
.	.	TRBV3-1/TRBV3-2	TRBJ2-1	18	TGTGCCAGCAGCCATATTAAGGTTCGGCTAGCGCCATACAATGAGCAGTTCTTC	CASSHIKVRLAPYNEQFF
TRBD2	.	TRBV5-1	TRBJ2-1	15	TGCGCCAGCAGCTTGGGAGGACTAGCGGGAATGGAACAGTTCTTC	CASSLGGLAGMEQFF
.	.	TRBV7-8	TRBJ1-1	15	TGTGCCAGCAGCTTAATCACCAGGGTCAGCACTGAAGCTTTCTTT	CASSLITRVSTEAFF
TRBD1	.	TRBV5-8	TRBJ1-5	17	TGTGCCAGCAGCTTGGGACAGGGGCCCGGACACGATCAGCCCCAGCATTTT	CASSLGQGPGHDQPQHF
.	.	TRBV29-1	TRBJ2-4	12	TGCAGCGTTGAACGGGGGGCGAACATTCAGTACTTC	CSVERGANIQYF
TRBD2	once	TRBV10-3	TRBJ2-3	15	TGTGCCATCAGCACGGGACTAGCGGGGGCAGATACGCAGTATTTT	CAISTGLAGADTQYF
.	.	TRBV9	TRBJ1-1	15	TGTGCCAGCAGCGTAGAAGGGGTTTTGGGGGGTGAAGCTTTCTTT	CASSVEGVLGGEAFF
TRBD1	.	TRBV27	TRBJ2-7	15	TGTGCCAGCAGTCGACCGGGACAGGCGACCTACGAGCAGTACTTC	CASSRPGQATYEQYF
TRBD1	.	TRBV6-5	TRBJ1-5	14	TGTGCCAGCAGAGACAGGGCCCCCAATCAGCCCCAGCATTTT	CASRDRAPNQPQHF
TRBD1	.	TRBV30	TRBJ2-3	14	TGTGCCTGGAAGACGGGACAGGGGGCAGATACGCAGTATTTT	CAWKTGQGADTQYF
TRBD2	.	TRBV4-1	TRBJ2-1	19	TGCGCCAGCAGCCAAGTGGGCCTAGCGGGAGGGTCGAGGGACAATGAGCAGTTCTTC	CASSQVGLAGGSRDNEQFF
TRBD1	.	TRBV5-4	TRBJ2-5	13	TGTGCCAGCAGCGCGGGGACAGGGGCAGTTCGGTACTTC	CASSAGTGAVRYF
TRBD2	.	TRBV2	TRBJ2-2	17	TGTGCCAGCAGTATCCTAGCGGGGGGGCTGAGCACCGGGGAGCTGTTTTTT	CASSILAGGLSTGELFF
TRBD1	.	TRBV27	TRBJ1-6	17	TGTGCCAGCAGTTTGTATCCGGGACAGGGGGGTAATTCACCCCTCCACTTT	CASSLYPGQGGNSPLHF
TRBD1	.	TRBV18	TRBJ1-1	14	TGTGCCAGCTCACCGCCGGGACAGGGGACTGAAGCTTTCTTT	CASSPPGQGTEAFF
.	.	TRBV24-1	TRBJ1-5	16	TGTGCCACCAGTGATTTAAGGCAGGATAGCAATCAGCCCCAGCATTTT	CATSDLRQDSNQPQHF
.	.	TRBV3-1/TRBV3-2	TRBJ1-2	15	TGTGCCAGCAGCCAAGATGCAATTGTACAACATGGCTACACCTTC	CASSQDAIVQHGYTF
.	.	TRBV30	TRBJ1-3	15	TGTGCCTGGAGTGTGGCAGGGAGGCAACTGGGCACCATATATTTT	CAWSVAGRQLGTIYF
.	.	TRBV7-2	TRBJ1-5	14	TGTGCCAGCAGCCAGGGTGGCAGCAATCAGCCCCAGCATTTT	CASSQGGSNQPQHF
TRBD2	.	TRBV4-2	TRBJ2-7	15	TGTGCCAGCAGCCCTCGACTAGCCAGCGCCGTCGAGCAGTACTTC	CASSPRLASAVEQYF
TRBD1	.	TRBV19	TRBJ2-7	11	TGTGCCACTCGACAGGGCTACGAGCAGTACTTC	CATRQGYEQYF
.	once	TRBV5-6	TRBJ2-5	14	TGTGCCAGCAGCGTTGTGGCAGGCCAAGAGACCCAGTACTTC	CASSVVAGQETQYF
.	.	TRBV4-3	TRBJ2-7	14	TGCGCCAGCAGCCCGGACAGTTACTCCTACGAGCAGTACTTC	CASSPDSYSYEQYF
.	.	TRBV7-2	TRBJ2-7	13	TGTGCCAGCAGCTTACCAGGGACCTACGAGCAGTACTTC	CASSLPGTYEQYF
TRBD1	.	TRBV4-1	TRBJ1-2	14	TGCGCCAGCAGCCAAGTATTTACAGGGGCTGGCTACACCTTC	CASSQVFTGAGYTF
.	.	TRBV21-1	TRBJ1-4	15	TGTGCCAGCAGCACACGGACAGGTTGGGATGAAAAACTGTTTTTT	CASSTRTGWDEKLFF
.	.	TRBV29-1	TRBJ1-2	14	TGCAGCGCCATACCGGGGGTAGGGAACTATGGCTACACCTTC	CSAIPGVGNYGYTF
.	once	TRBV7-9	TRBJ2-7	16	TGTGCCAGCAGTACGGGCCCACTAGAACTTCGCTACGAGCAGTACTTC	CASSTGPLELRYEQYF
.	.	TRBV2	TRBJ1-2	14	TGTGCCAGCAGTGAAGCAGACACTAACTATGGCTACACCTTC	CASSEADTNYGYTF
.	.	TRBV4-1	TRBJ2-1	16	TGCGCCAGCAGCCAAGATAGCGGAGTCTCCTACAATGAGCAGTTCTTC	CASSQDSGVSYNEQFF
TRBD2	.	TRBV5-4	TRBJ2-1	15	TGTGCCAGCAGCTTGGTGCGGGAGTCCTACAATGAGCAGTTCTTC	CASSLVRESYNEQFF
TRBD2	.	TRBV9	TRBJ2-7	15	TGTGCCAGCAGCCCCACCGGGCTAGCGGGTTGGGAGCAGTACTTC	CASSPTGLAGWEQYF
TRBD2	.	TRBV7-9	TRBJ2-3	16	TGTGCCAGCAGCTCTTCAGCGGGGGGAGACACAGATACGCAGTATTTT	CASSSSAGGDTDTQYF
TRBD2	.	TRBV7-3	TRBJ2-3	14	TGTGCCAGCAGCTGGGGAGGGGACACAGATACGCAGTATTTT	CASSWGGDTDTQYF
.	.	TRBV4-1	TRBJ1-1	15	TGCGCCAGCAGCCAGCTGACAAGAATGAACACTGAAGCTTTCTTT	CASSQLTRMNTEAFF
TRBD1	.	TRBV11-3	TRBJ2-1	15	TGTGCCAGCAGCCCTCGACAGGGGCTCTACAATGAGCAGTTCTTC	CASSPRQGLYNEQFF
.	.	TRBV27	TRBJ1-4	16	TGTGCCAGCAGTTTATCGTTGACAGCAACTAATGAAAAACTGTTTTTT	CASSLSLTATNEKLFF